Detailed here is one TCR beta chain. This clone came up once. The clone's antigen remains unknown. The record has no base qualities; no much larger clone is one base away. V loses 1 base of germline sequence and J loses 0 bases, and the interval between the two ends is 10 bases. From the cysteine through the phenylalanine, the CDR3 covers 15 amino acids. Only CDR3 DNA is held: 45 bases, read in frame from base 1. CDR1 and CDR2 are drawn from the germline V gene: SGHRS, YFSETQ. The record originates from a study of cytomegalovirus exposure and HLA in healthy donors listed by TCRdb under 2017. About the full investigation: An earlier analysis of roughly 630 of the donors reported approximately 270 Gb of sequence data and 120 million or so unique TCR beta sequences from 190 million or so T cells. An early release covering over 500 HLA-typed donors comprised roughly 300 gigabases of sequencing data and around 85 million unique TCR sequences. Of the roughly 410 genotyped donors, 70% to 90% were placed in the genetic ancestry cluster associated with self-reported Caucasian donors. The aim of the study was to test whether cataloging public T cell receptors could identify signatures of past pathogen exposure. The study used immunosequencing to profile the T cell repertoires of several hundred subjects and linked those repertoires to cytomegalovirus serostatus. In addition to the first cohort of roughly 700 subjects, a separate validation cohort of 130 or so different subjects was used. The study combined high-throughput TCR immunosequencing, statistical association of individual TCRs with disease status, and machine learning to predict cytomegalovirus infection status. A later analysis re-examined previously published TCR beta repertoires from about 700 donors and added high-resolution HLA genotyping to investigate patterns of TCR occurrence. In the later analysis, no new phenotypic data were used to find candidate immune exposures; instead, reliance was placed on TCR beta sequences and their occurrence across donors. In an earlier analysis of about 590 of the donors, high-throughput TCR beta sequencing was used to judge whether each TCR beta V gene segment behaved as functional or pseudogenic. Donor age, sex, ethnicity and CMV serostatus were compiled alongside the repertoire data. A later genetic analysis took genome-wide SNP genotypes for 398 of the 666 donors and used that subset as a discovery cohort. All discovery cohort repertoires had been generated on a single sequencing platform. HLA typing included class I and class II loci at four-digit resolution. Typing coverage differed by locus: A, B, C, DRB1 and DQB1 were typed in roughly 620-630 donors, DQA1 in about 560, DPA1 in some 610, and DPB1 in roughly 450. Four to six DR-DQ haplotypes were handled as single units for association and clustering, since linkage in the cohort was strong. On average, 235,054 unique TCR beta nucleotide sequences were sequenced per donor among about 400 genotyped donors of the cohort, with 15% to 20% of those sequences being non-productive.

Summary of the overall study and its limitations: In an earlier analysis of a few hundred of the donors, most TCR beta V segments were observed in productive rearrangements about 90% or about 30% of the time, broadly matching IMGT annotations. The presence/absence analyses assumed that sequencing depth was roughly uniform across donors, and that assumption may not be true. In a later analysis, HLA-associated TCR beta chains were found to be more clonally expanded and to have lower generation probabilities than equally common non-associated chains. Seventeen rarely observed V segments, including chromosome 9 orphons, were excluded from the earlier analysis of some 590 of the donors because counts were too low. An association between a missense DCLRE1C variant and V-gene and J-gene trimming of TCR beta chains was found in a later genetic analysis and replicated in an independent cohort. In a later analysis, most CMV-associated TCR beta chains were found to appear HLA-restricted, with HLA associations seemingly driven largely by CMV exposure. Some IMGT-functional V segments, including TRBV6-2 and TRBV6-3, could not be told apart with the 87-base-pair reads, so those segments were excluded. A further reported finding was that TCR beta sequences accurately predicted the HLA-A and HLA-B alleles for most subjects in the first cohort. Linkage disequilibrium might explain the correlated functional status among segregating V segments, but an unknown experimental factor could not be ruled out. Specific HLA alleles were associated with 16,951 TCR beta sequences at a false discovery rate of 0.05 in a later analysis. According to the authors, the approach could potentially be generalized to other disease states and immunological phenotypes. A few of the identified cytomegalovirus-associated TCR beta chains were confirmed in vitro to be specific for cytomegalovirus antigens. A total of about 150 TCR beta chains were listed by the study as associated with cytomegalovirus. In this cohort, only TCR beta chains were sequenced, and detectable features were limited by the absence of alpha or paired-chain data. According to a later genetic analysis, donors in an Asian-associated ancestry cluster had fewer N-insertions in productive TCRs than the approximately 630-donor mean. In a later analysis, the rate of TCR association differed among HLA loci, with DRB1 alleles having the most associated TCRs and HLA-C alleles having the fewest. Because some donors lacked HLA typing at each locus, the association tests relied only on the typed subset. Most TCR sequences were observed very rarely across donors, whereas some public TCRs were present in many individuals. When HLA alleles, especially DR and DQ, strongly co-occurred, TCR associations were difficult to assign to individual alleles. Immune exposure information for the cohort was limited to CMV serostatus. The classifier was reported to diagnose cytomegalovirus status with high specificity and sensitivity in both the original cohort and the validation cohort. According to a later analysis, parvovirus B19, influenza, CMV and Epstein-Barr virus appeared linked to several top co-occurrence clusters. A cluster of highly shared sequence variants was judged likely to represent a technical artifact of the sequencing pipeline.

The cohort consisted of some 670 healthy bone marrow donors. At the time of sampling, all cohort members were nominally healthy, though unrecorded immune exposures were likely present. The donor tested CMV seropositive, placing the donor among the approximately 310 seropositive members of the cohort. Each donor provided a peripheral blood sample, and peripheral blood mononuclear cells were used for TCR beta sequencing. Genomic DNA extraction from the blood cell samples was performed with the Qiagen DNeasy Blood Extraction Kit. The receptor library was made with the immunoSEQ multiplex PCR assay. A mixture of 60 forward primers for TCR Vbeta segments and 13 reverse primers for TCR Jbeta segments was used in the multiplex PCR. Amplification of the CDR3 region of rearranged TCR beta genes was performed with a multiplex PCR assay on genomic DNA. Amplified TCR beta libraries were sequenced as 87-base-pair reads on the Illumina HiSeq System. The study's processing was this. In a later analysis, tens of millions of unique TCR beta chains were counted across the 500 to 850 repertoires, and roughly 11 million of these chains were shared by at least two donors. A nearest-neighbor algorithm error-corrected the raw reads and collapsed the reads into unique sequences, merging closely related sequences to remove PCR and sequencing errors. Alignment of CDR3 sequences to IMGT reference sequences was used to assign V, D and J gene segments. For a sequence to be retained, a match of at least six nucleotides was required to both a V gene segment and a J gene segment. Rearrangements were called productive when the CDR3 lacked stop codons and stayed in frame with V and J; all others were non-productive. CDR3 was defined according to IMGT convention as the region running from the second conserved V-encoded cysteine to the conserved J-encoded phenylalanine. Sequences without an unambiguous match to a single V gene segment were excluded from the earlier analysis of about 640 of the donors. In an earlier analysis of almost 600 of the donors, a V segment was called functional when productive rearrangements were above 56.7%, and segregating when the standard deviation between donors exceeded 5%. A statistical classification framework was built to diagnose cytomegalovirus status from the catalog of TCR beta chain sequences. In a later analysis, TCR nucleotide sequences were compared against IMGT/GENE-DB human TR gene sequences so that V and J genes could be assigned. Using the TCRdist pipeline, a later analysis assigned CDR3 sequences along with most-parsimonious VDJ recombination scenarios. In a later analysis, each TCR beta chain was defined by its CDR3 amino acid sequence together with its V-gene family, and reads without a unique V-gene family were excluded. As a way to deal with suspected cross-contamination and a sequencing artifact, a later analysis dropped 450 to 600 nucleotide sequences that were highly shared and had low generation probability. For each public chain, a later analysis derived a clonal expansion index from normalized ranks of inferred template counts within each repertoire. Generation probabilities in a later analysis came from a VDJ recombination model fitted to out-of-frame rearrangements, and those results were checked against IGoR. Hypergeometric tests were used in a later analysis to score TCR-TCR, TCR-HLA and TCR-CMV co-occurrence, with a repertoire-size bias correction applied to the TCR pairs. In a later analysis, false discovery rates were estimated by permuting HLA or CMV assignments 20 times. A later analysis grouped co-occurring TCRs with DBSCAN, adding TCRdist sequence similarity when clustering within HLA-allele-positive subsets. For co-occurrence clustering, repertoires with fewer than 30,000 or more than 120,000 public chains were excluded, along with four or five repertoires with anomalous nucleotide sharing. TCRdb provides this immuneACCESS table in a form limited to in-frame rearrangements. Some clones are lacking; in checked studies, under half of them reflect an unresolved V gene, and why the rest are absent is not known. V and J calls and clone size are given by that table; D and trimming were obtained from the DNA. This sample is represented by 130,000 to 150,000 clones; roughly 64% of them were singletons. The ten largest account for less than 3.5% of the sample.

Recombination joined TRBV5-1 with TRBJ1-1; the best D guess is TRBD1, with 6 bases matching. The clonotype comes from a woman aged 25 to 45 in good health and CMV-seropositive. Input material: PBMCs. The DNA reads TGCGCCAGCAGCTTGACGGCAGGGGTGAACACTGAAGCTTTCTTT. Its translation is CASSLTAGVNTEAFF. Supplemented by the reference TRBV5-1 and TRBJ1-1 proteins around the CDR3, the complete variable domain is KAGVTQTPRYLIKTRGQQVTLSCSPISGHRSVSWYQQTPGQGLQFLFEYFSETQRNKGNFPGRFSGRQFSNSRSEMNVSTLELGDSALYLCASSLTAGVNTEAFFGQGTRLTVV.